The rows below give T cell receptor beta chains drawn from one sample of a study of OX40 agonist ivuxolimab in advanced cancers. Generated by immunoSEQ multiplex PCR, the TCRdb table keeps only in-frame clones and is missing some. Seen here are around 140,000 clones, approximately 90% observed once, and the top ten hold about 1%. The sample in question was CD4+ or CD8+ T cells sorted from blood, obtained in a trial of the OX40 agonist ivuxolimab. The receptors were gathered from an adult with an advanced solid tumor such as melanoma, head and neck, liver or kidney cancer. Each CDR3 is given with its conserved first and last residue. The order of the fields is clone size, J gene, V gene, CDR3 protein. Some rows have no size entry. The others give once, few or many, or a class for an expanded clone.

NA	TRBJ1-2	TRBV5-4	CASSLSSGVYGYTF
NA	TRBJ2-7	TRBV6-5	CASSYPQVDYEQYF
NA	TRBJ1-3	TRBV9	CASSTTLSGNTIYF
NA	TRBJ1-4	TRBV28	CASSRPLGATNEKLFF
NA	TRBJ1-1	TRBV27	CASRVTMNTEAFF
NA	TRBJ1-2	TRBV27	CASSPYTGQYGYTF
NA	TRBJ1-1	TRBV4-1	CASSQIGATEAFF
once	TRBJ1-1	TRBV18	CASSPPRDQWTEAFF
NA	TRBJ1-5	TRBV6-1	CASIPTGWSNQPQHF
NA	TRBJ2-1	TRBV7-9	CASSREPRGNEQFF
NA	TRBJ1-2	TRBV28	CASSFHRFYGYTF
NA	TRBJ1-1	TRBV4-2	CASSQDRNTKNTEAFF